This TCR beta chain is from a study of blood T cell repertoires in COVID-19. Overall study: Sources were T cells, B-cell-depleted T cells, or PBMCs; the material itself was cDNA or gDNA.

The length of the CDR3 is 16 residues. Germline V gene data show CDR1 as MNHEY and CDR2 as SMNVEV (reference sequence). Germline trimming cut 3 bases from V and 8 bases from J; bases unmatched to any gene: 12. This clone was counted a few times. Produced via immunoSEQ multiplex PCR; TCRdb's table is partial and in-frame only. In the table there are under 150,000 clones, approximately 83% of which are singletons. Sequenced material: peripheral blood. The chain has TRBV27 and TRBJ2-2, with TRBD1 identical over 7 bases. This clonotype was obtained from a woman aged 55-70 years with acute or convalescent COVID-19. The CDR3 nucleotides are TGTGCCAGCAGTTTCCTCCGGACAGGTTCACCGGGGGAGCTGTTTTTT. Protein sequence: CASSFLRTGSPGELFF.